This TCR beta chain was obtained from a study of cytomegalovirus exposure and HLA in healthy donors (dated by TCRdb to the late 2010s). Study-wide context: An earlier analysis of more than 550 of the donors reported approximately 280 Gb of sequence data and around 110 million unique TCR beta sequences obtained from roughly 180 million T cells. An early release covering around 630 HLA-typed donors comprised 300 to 350 gigabases of sequencing data and approximately 85 million unique TCR sequences. Of the roughly 400 genotyped donors, 70% to 90% were placed in the genetic ancestry cluster associated with self-reported Caucasian donors. The aim of the study was to test whether cataloging public T cell receptors could identify signatures of past pathogen exposure. The T cell repertoires of several hundred subjects were profiled by immunosequencing and related to cytomegalovirus serostatus. Besides the first cohort of approximately 710 subjects, a separate validation cohort made up of roughly 130 different subjects was used. To predict cytomegalovirus infection status, the study brought together high-throughput TCR immunosequencing, statistical association of individual TCRs with disease status, and machine learning. A later analysis re-analyzed previously published TCR beta repertoires from 500 to 700 donors and added high-resolution HLA genotyping to study TCR occurrence patterns. Rather than drawing on any new phenotypic data, the later analysis identified candidate immune exposures from TCR beta sequences and the way those sequences occurred across donors. To decide whether each TCR beta V gene segment behaved as functional or pseudogenic, an earlier analysis of fewer than 750 of the donors relied on high-throughput TCR beta sequencing. Donor age, sex, ethnicity and CMV serostatus were compiled together with the repertoire data. In a later genetic analysis, genome-wide SNP genotypes for about 60% of the 666 donors were used, and that subset was treated as a discovery cohort. All discovery cohort repertoires had been generated on a single sequencing platform. Both class I and class II loci were covered by HLA typing, at four-digit resolution. The number of donors typed differed by locus, with roughly 629-640 for A, B, C, DRB1 and DQB1, roughly 550 for DQA1, about 610 for DPA1, and roughly 450 for DPB1. Four or five DR-DQ haplotypes were handled as single units for association and clustering because linkage in the cohort was strong. On average, around 240,000 unique TCR beta nucleotide sequences were sequenced per donor among 300 to 500 genotyped donors of the cohort, with roughly 18% of those sequences being non-productive. General study outcomes and caveats: According to a later analysis, TCR association rates differed among HLA loci, with DRB1 alleles showing the most associated TCRs and HLA-C alleles showing the fewest. Because HLA typing was missing for some donors at each locus, association tests included only the typed subset. Strong co-occurrence of HLA alleles, especially DR and DQ, made assigning TCR associations to individual alleles difficult. Because counts were too low, approximately 15 rarely observed V segments, including chromosome 9 orphons, were excluded from the earlier analysis of several hundred of the donors. In a later analysis, 16,951 TCR beta sequences were associated with specific HLA alleles at a false discovery rate of 0.05. Linkage disequilibrium might explain the correlated functional status among segregating V segments, but an unknown experimental factor could not be excluded. Broadly in line with IMGT annotations, most TCR beta V segments showed up in productive rearrangements about 90% or about 30% of the time in an earlier analysis of several hundred of the donors. In a later analysis, several top co-occurrence clusters were reported to appear linked to parvovirus B19, influenza, CMV and Epstein-Barr virus. In this cohort, only TCR beta chains were sequenced, and detectable features were limited by the absence of alpha or paired-chain data. In vitro tests confirmed that three of the cytomegalovirus-associated TCR beta chains recognize cytomegalovirus antigens. The classifier was reported to diagnose cytomegalovirus status with high specificity and sensitivity in both the original cohort and the validation cohort. Compared with equally common non-associated chains, HLA-associated TCR beta chains in a later analysis were more clonally expanded and had lower generation probabilities. Immune exposure information for the cohort was limited to CMV serostatus. In a later analysis, most CMV-associated TCR beta chains were found to appear HLA-restricted, with HLA associations seemingly driven largely by CMV exposure. The authors suggested that the approach could potentially be generalized to other disease states and immunological phenotypes. Because the 87-base-pair reads could not distinguish some IMGT-functional V segments, including TRBV6-2 and TRBV6-3, those segments were excluded. Sequencing depth was assumed to be roughly uniform across donors in the presence/absence analyses, though that assumption may not hold. Across donors, most TCR sequences were observed very rarely, whereas some public TCRs were present in many individuals. A cluster of highly shared sequence variants was judged likely to represent a technical artifact of the sequencing pipeline. In a later genetic analysis, fewer N-insertions in productive TCRs were reported among donors in an Asian-associated ancestry cluster than the roughly 700-donor mean. In the study, 150 to 200 TCR beta chains were listed as associated with cytomegalovirus. An association between a missense DCLRE1C variant and V-gene and J-gene trimming of TCR beta chains was found in a later genetic analysis and replicated in an independent cohort. A further reported finding was that TCR beta sequences accurately predicted the HLA-A and HLA-B alleles for most subjects in the first cohort.

Library creation used the immunoSEQ multiplex PCR assay. The multiplex PCR relied on a mix of 60 forward primers for TCR Vbeta segments and 13 reverse primers for TCR Jbeta segments. A multiplex PCR assay on genomic DNA amplified the CDR3 region of rearranged TCR beta genes. Amplified TCR beta libraries were sequenced as 87-base-pair reads on the Illumina HiSeq System. From the authors' description of their analysis: A later analysis tallied tens of millions of unique TCR beta chains across the 700 or so repertoires, and about 10 million of those chains were shared by two or more donors. Raw reads were error-corrected and collapsed into unique sequences with a nearest-neighbor algorithm that merged closely related sequences to remove PCR and sequencing errors. CDR3 sequences were aligned to IMGT reference sequences to assign V, D and J gene segments. For a sequence to be retained, a match of at least six nucleotides was required to both a V gene segment and a J gene segment. Rearrangements were called productive when the CDR3 lacked stop codons and stayed in frame with V and J; all others were non-productive. Following IMGT convention, CDR3 was defined as the stretch from the second conserved V-encoded cysteine up to the conserved J-encoded phenylalanine. Sequences without an unambiguous match to a single V gene segment were excluded from the earlier analysis of 587 of the donors. An earlier analysis of several hundred of the donors called V segments functional above 56.7% productive rearrangements and segregating when the between-donor standard deviation exceeded 5%. To diagnose cytomegalovirus status from the catalog of TCR beta chain sequences, a statistical classification framework was built. In a later analysis, TCR nucleotide sequences were compared against IMGT/GENE-DB human TR gene sequences so that V and J genes could be assigned. In a later analysis, CDR3 sequences and most-parsimonious VDJ recombination scenarios were assigned using the TCRdist pipeline. In a later analysis, each TCR beta chain was defined by its CDR3 amino acid sequence together with its V-gene family, and reads lacking a unique V-gene family were excluded. To address suspected cross-contamination and a sequencing artifact, a later analysis removed a few hundred highly shared, low-generation-probability nucleotide sequences. In a later analysis, a clonal expansion index was calculated for each public chain from normalized within-repertoire ranks of inferred template counts. In a later analysis, generation probabilities were computed with a VDJ recombination model fitted to out-of-frame rearrangements, and the resulting probabilities were checked against IGoR. Hypergeometric tests were used in a later analysis to score TCR-TCR, TCR-HLA and TCR-CMV co-occurrence, with a repertoire-size bias correction applied to the TCR pairs. A later analysis estimated false discovery rates by permuting HLA or CMV assignments 20 times. A later analysis grouped co-occurring TCRs with DBSCAN, adding TCRdist sequence similarity when clustering within HLA-allele-positive subsets. Co-occurrence clustering excluded repertoires with fewer than 30,000 or more than 120,000 public chains, plus five with anomalous nucleotide sharing. The table was pulled from immuneACCESS by TCRdb, which kept in-frame rearrangements only. Such tables lose some clones; where checked, under half of the loss comes from unresolved V genes, and the rest has no known cause. V, J and clone size reflect that table, while D and trimming were determined from the DNA. Here the sample has approximately 120,000 clones; around two thirds occur a single time. The ten largest clonotypes hold less than 5% of the sample.

CDR1 SNHLY and CDR2 FYNNEI are derived from the germline V gene. From V the trimming removes 5 bases and from J it removes 4 bases, while the gene matches leave 7 bases of the junction unaccounted for. Taken from cysteine to phenylalanine, the CDR3 has 15 residues. Only CDR3 DNA is held: 45 bases, read in frame from base 1. The cohort consisted of hundreds of healthy bone marrow donors. Cohort members were all nominally healthy when sampled, although unrecorded immune exposures were likely present. The donor was CMV seropositive and was included in the group of around 300 seropositive cohort members. A peripheral blood sample was provided by each donor, and peripheral blood mononuclear cells were used for TCR beta sequencing. The Qiagen DNeasy Blood Extraction Kit was used to extract genomic DNA from the blood cell samples. On this clone itself: The antigen it binds to is not known. Per-base qualities were not stored, and no clone one base away is much larger.

The rearranged segments are TRBV2 and TRBJ2-2, and TRBD1 aligns with 7 junction nucleotides. The sequenced material came from PBMCs. The receptor comes from a man aged 55 to 70 in good health and CMV-seropositive. The nucleotide sequence reads TGTGCCAGCAGTTCCGACAGGGTAGTCACCGGGGAGCTGTTTTTT. Translated, it reads CASSSDRVVTGELFF.